This T cell receptor (beta chain) derives from a study of OX40 agonist ivuxolimab in advanced cancers. On the study more broadly: Hepatocellular carcinoma, melanoma, renal cell or head and neck cancer affected the dose-escalation patients.

Comment on this clone: Its specificity is not known. A junction boundary mismatches the germline segment, possibly from a read error.

The repertoire was sequenced with immunoSEQ multiplex PCR; TCRdb's copy has only in-frame clones and lacks some. The table includes around 20,000 clones, approximately 80% detected once. Germline V CDR1 and CDR2: SSHAT, FNYEAQ (reference sequence). This CDR3 spans 15 amino acids. General observations from the study: Clonal expansion was seen in CD4+ and CD8+ blood T cells by week 6 at 0.1 to 3.0 mg/kg.

The specimen comprised CD4+ or CD8+ T cells sorted from blood, sampled in a trial of the OX40 agonist ivuxolimab. The TCR comes from an adult with an advanced solid tumor such as melanoma, head and neck, liver or kidney cancer. The rearrangement uses TRBV7-7 and TRBJ2-1, with 9 bases matching TRBD1. The DNA for the CDR3 is TGTGCTAGCAGCTTATTCGACAGGGGGTACAATGAGCAGTTCTTC. Translation: CASSLFDRGYNEQFF.